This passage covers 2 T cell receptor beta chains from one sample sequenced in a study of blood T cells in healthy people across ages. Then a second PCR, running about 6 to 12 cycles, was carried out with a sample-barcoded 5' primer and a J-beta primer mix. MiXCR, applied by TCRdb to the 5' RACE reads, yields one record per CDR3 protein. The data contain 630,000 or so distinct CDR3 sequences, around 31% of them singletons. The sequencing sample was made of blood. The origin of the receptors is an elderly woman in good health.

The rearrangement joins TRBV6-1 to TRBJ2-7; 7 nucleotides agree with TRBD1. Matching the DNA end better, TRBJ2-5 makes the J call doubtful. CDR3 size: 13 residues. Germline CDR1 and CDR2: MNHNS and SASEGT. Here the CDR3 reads CASRATGDKTQYF. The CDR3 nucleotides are TGTGCCAGCAGAGCCACAGGGGATAAGACCCAGTACTTC.

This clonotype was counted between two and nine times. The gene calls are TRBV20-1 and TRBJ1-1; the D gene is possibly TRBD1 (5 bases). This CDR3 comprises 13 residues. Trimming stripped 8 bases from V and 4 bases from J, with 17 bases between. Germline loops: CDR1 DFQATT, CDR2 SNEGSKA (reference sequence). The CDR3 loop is CSSMGGFGTEAFF. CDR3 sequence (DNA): TGCAGTTCGATGGGGGGGTTTGGCACTGAAGCTTTCTTT.